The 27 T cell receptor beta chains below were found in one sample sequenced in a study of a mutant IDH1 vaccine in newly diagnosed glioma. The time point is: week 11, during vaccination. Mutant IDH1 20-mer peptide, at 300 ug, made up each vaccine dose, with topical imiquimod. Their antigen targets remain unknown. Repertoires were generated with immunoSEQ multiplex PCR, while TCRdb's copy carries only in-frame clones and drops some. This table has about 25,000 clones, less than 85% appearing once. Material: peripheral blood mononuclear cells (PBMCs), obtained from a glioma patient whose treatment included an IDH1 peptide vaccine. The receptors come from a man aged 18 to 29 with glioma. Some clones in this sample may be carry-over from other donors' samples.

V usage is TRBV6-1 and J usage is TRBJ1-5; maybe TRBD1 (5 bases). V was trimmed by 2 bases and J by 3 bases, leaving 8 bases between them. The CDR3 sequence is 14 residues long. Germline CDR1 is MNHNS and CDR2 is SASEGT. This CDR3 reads CASSETGINQPQHF. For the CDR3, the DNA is TGTGCCAGCAGTGAAACAGGAATCAATCAGCCCCAGCATTTT.

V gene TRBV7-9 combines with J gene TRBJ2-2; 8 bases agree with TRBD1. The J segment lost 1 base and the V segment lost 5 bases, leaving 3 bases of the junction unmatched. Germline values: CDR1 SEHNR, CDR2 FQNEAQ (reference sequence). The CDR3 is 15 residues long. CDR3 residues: CASSEGQGNTGELFF. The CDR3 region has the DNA TGTGCCAGCAGCGAAGGACAGGGGAACACCGGGGAGCTGTTTTTT.

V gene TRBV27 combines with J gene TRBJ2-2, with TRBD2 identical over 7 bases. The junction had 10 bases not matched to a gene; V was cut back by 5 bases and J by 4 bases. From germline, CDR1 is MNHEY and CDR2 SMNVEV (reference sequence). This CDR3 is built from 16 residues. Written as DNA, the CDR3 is TGTGCCAGCAGTGCCTCCGGGACTATCCCCACCGGGGAGCTGTTTTTT. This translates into CASSASGTIPTGELFF.

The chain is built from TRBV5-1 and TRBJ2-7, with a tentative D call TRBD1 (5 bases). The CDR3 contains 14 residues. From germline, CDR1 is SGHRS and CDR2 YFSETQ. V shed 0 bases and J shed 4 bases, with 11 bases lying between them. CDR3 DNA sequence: TGCGCCAGCAGCTTGGGGTTCCAGGGTTACGAGCAGTACTTC. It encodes CASSLGFQGYEQYF.

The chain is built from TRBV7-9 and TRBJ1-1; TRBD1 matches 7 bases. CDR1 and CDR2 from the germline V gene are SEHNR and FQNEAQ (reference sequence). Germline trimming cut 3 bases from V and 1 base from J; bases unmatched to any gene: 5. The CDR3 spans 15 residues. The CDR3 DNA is TGTGCCAGCAGCTTCCGGACAGGCGGGAACACTGAAGCTTTCTTT. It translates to CASSFRTGGNTEAFF.

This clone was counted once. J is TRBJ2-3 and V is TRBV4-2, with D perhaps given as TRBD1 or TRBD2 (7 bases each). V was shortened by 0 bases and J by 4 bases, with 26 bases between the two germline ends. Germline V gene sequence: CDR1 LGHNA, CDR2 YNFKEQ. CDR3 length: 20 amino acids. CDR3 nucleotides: TGTGCCAGCAGCCAAGAAATGCCGGCTAGCGCCAGGGGGAGGGCAGATACGCAGTATTTT. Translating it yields CASSQEMPASARGRADTQYF.

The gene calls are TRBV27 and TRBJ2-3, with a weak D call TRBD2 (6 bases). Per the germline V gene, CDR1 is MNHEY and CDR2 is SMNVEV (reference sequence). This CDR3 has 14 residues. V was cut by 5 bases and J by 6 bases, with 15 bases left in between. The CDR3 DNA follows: TGTGCCAGCAGTAAGGGACTGCTCACGGATACGCAGTATTTT. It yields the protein CASSKGLLTDTQYF.

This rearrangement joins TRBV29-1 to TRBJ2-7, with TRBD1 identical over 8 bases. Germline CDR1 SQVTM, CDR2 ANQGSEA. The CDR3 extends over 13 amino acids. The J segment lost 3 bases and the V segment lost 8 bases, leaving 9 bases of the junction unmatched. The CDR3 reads CSFSTGTGYEQYF. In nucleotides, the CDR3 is TGCAGCTTTTCTACCGGGACAGGCTACGAGCAGTACTTC.

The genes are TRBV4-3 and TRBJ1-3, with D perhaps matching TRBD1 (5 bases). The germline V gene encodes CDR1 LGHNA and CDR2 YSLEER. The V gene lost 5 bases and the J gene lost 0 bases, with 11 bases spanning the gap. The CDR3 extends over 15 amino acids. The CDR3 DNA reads TGCGCCAGCAGCTTGACAGTGAACTCTGGAAACACCATATATTTT. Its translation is CASSLTVNSGNTIYF.

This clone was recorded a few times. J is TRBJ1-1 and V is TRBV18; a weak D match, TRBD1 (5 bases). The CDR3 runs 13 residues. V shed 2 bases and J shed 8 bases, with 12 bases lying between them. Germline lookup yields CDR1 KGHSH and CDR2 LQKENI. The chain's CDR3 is CASSPIDRLEAFF. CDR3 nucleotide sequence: TGTGCCAGCTCACCAATTGACAGACTAGAAGCTTTCTTT.

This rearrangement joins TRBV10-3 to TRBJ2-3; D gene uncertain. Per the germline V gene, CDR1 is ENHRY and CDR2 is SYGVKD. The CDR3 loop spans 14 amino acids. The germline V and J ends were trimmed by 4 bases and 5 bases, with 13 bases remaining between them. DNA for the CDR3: TGTGCCATCAGTGCGGGCTTCCCGGTAGATACGCAGTATTTT. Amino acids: CAISAGFPVDTQYF.

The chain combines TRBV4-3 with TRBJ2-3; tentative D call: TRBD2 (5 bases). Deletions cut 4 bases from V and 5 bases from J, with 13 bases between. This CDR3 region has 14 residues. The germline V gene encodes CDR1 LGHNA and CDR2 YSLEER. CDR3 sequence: CASSLGGAGDTQYF. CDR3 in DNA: TGCGCCAGCAGCCTCGGAGGTGCGGGAGATACGCAGTATTTT.

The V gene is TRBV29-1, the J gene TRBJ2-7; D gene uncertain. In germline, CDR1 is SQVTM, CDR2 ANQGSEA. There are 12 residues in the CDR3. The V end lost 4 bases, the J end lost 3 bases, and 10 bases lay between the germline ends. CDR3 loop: CSVAGPLYEQYF. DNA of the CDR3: TGCAGCGTTGCCGGACCTCTCTACGAGCAGTACTTC.

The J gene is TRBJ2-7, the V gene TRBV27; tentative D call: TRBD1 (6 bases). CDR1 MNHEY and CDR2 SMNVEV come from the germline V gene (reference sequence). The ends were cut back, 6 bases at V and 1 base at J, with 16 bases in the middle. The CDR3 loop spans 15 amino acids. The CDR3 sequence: CASSPYGTLSYEQYF. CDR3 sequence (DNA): TGTGCCAGCAGCCCCTACGGGACACTTTCCTACGAGCAGTACTTC.

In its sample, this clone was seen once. The CDR3 DNA is TGTGCCAGTAGCATCCTGAGGACGTTTAGCAATCAGCCCCAGCATTTT. Its translation: CASSILRTFSNQPQHF. This rearrangement joins TRBV19 to TRBJ1-5; D is uncertain. Germline V gene data show CDR1 as LNHDA and CDR2 as SQIVND (reference sequence). Trimming took off 6 bases at V and 0 bases at J, with 15 bases between the two ends. The CDR3 runs to 16 residues.

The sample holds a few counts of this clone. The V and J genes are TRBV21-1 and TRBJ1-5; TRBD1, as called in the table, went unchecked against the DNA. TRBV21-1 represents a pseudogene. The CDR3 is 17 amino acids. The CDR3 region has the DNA TGTGCCAGCAGCAAGTACGTTCAGGGGGCGGGCAATCAGCCCCAGCATTTT. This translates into CASSKYVQGAGNQPQHF.

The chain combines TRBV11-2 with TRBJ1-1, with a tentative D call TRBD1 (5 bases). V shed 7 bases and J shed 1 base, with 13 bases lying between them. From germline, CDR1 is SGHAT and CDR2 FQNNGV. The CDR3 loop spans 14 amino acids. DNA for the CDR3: TGTGCCAGCACCTTGGCGGGGGGGAACACTGAAGCTTTCTTT. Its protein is CASTLAGGNTEAFF.

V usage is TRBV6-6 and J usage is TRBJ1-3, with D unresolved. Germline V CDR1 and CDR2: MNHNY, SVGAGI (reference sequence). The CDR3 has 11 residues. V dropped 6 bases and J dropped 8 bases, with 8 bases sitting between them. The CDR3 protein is CASSLRDTIYF. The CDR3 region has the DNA TGTGCCAGCAGCCTAAGAGACACCATATATTTT.

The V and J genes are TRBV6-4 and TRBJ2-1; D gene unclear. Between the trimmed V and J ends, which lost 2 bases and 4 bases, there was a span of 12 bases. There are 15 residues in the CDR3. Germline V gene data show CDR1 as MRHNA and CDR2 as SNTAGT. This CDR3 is CASSDKGSPYNEQFF. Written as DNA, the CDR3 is TGTGCCAGCAGTGACAAGGGATCCCCATACAATGAGCAGTTCTTC.

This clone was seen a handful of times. In nucleotides, the CDR3 is TGTGCCAGCAGCTTAGTCGAGGCAGGGAAAGCTTTCTTT. Translating it yields CASSLVEAGKAFF. The chain uses TRBV7-9 and TRBJ1-1, with D tentatively TRBD1 (5 bases). Germline lookup yields CDR1 SEHNR and CDR2 FQNEAQ (reference sequence). The CDR3 totals 13 residues. The ends were cut back, 1 base at V and 9 bases at J, with 12 bases in the middle.

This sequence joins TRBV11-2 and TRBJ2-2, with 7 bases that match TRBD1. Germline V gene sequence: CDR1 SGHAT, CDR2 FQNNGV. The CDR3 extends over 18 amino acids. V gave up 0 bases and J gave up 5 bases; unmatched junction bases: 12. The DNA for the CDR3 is TGTGCCAGCAGCTTAGATCGGGCCAGGACAGGACGAACCGGGGAGCTGTTTTTT. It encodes CASSLDRARTGRTGELFF.

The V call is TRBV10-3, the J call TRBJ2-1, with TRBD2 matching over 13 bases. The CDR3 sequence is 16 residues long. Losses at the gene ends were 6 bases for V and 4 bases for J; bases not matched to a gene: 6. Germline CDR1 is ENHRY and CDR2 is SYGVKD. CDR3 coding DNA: TGTGCCATCAGGGGACTAGCGGGGTCGGGGTACAATGAGCAGTTCTTC. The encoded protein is CAIRGLAGSGYNEQFF.

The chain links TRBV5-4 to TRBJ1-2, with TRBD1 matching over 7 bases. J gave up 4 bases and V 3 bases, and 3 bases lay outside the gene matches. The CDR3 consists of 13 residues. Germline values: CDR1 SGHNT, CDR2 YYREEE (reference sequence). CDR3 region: CASSWDRFYGYTF. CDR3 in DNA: TGTGCCAGCAGCTGGGACAGATTCTATGGCTACACCTTC.

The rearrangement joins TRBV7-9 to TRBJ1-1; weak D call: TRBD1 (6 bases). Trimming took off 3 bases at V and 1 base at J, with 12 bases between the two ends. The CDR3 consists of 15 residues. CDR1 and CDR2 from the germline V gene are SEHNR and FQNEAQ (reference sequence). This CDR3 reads CASSFREGGNTEAFF. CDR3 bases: TGTGCCAGCAGCTTCCGAGAAGGGGGGAACACTGAAGCTTTCTTT.

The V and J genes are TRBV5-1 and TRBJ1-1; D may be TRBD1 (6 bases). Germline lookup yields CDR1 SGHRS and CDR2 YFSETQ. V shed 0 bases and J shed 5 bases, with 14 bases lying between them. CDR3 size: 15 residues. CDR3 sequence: CASSLGRGPLTEAFF. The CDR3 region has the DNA TGCGCCAGCAGCTTGGGCAGGGGTCCCCTTACTGAAGCTTTCTTT.

The DNA for the CDR3 is TGCAGCGTTGCCGATGGACGGTACGAGCAGTACTTC. Translating it yields CSVADGRYEQYF. This rearrangement joins TRBV29-1 to TRBJ2-7; D is unresolved. Germline CDR1 reads SQVTM; CDR2 reads ANQGSEA. The length of the CDR3 is 12 residues. V gave up 4 bases and J gave up 4 bases, with 11 bases separating them.

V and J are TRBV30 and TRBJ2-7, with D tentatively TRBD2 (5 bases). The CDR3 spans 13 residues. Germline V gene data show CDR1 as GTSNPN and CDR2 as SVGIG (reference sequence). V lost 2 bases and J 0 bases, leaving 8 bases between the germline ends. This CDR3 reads CAWSPGISYEQYF. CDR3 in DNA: TGTGCCTGGAGTCCCGGGATCTCCTACGAGCAGTACTTC. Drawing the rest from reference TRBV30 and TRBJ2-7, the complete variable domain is SQTIHQWPATLVQPVGSPLSLECTVEGTSNPNLYWYRQAAGRGLQLLFYSVGIGQISSEVPQNLSASRPQDRQFILSSKKLLLSDSGFYLCAWSPGISYEQYFGPGTRLTVT.